These T cell receptor beta chains were read from a single sample in a study of T cells in Graves' hyperthyroidism and ophthalmopathy. TCRdb ran MiXCR on the multiplex PCR reads and lists one entry per CDR3 protein. The table records 500,000 or so distinct CDR3 sequences, roughly a sixth of them present only once. Source material: blood. These receptors originate from a young woman with Graves' ophthalmopathy. The conserved cysteine and the conserved F or W are not part of the CDR3 here. D genes are given only for firm matches. The listing skips clone size in some rows; elsewhere it reads once, few, many or a size class.

size	V	D	J	CDR3
.	TRBV11-2	.	TRBJ2-7	ASRPIGGPGEQY
.	TRBV29-1	.	TRBJ1-1	SLLREPGTEAF
many	TRBV28	TRBD2	TRBJ2-7	ASSPAGLAGAYEQY
few	TRBV6-2/TRBV6-3	TRBD1	TRBJ1-1	ASSQIDRDLEAF
few	TRBV12-3/TRBV12-4	.	TRBJ1-5	ASTGGNQPQH
.	TRBV12-3/TRBV12-4	.	TRBJ1-4	ASSRGTELNEKLS
few	TRBV7-9	.	TRBJ1-1	ASSLAGGGETEAF
.	TRBV5-5	.	TRBJ2-7	ASSLHWGHWGSYEQY
many	TRBV5-5	TRBD1	TRBJ1-2	ASSSVTGRERGYT
few	TRBV20-1	TRBD2	TRBJ2-7	SARLAGNTYEQY